These 32 T cell receptor beta chains came from one sample sequenced in a study of response to subunit inactivated influenza vaccine. MiXCR, applied by TCRdb to the RT-PCR reads, yields one record per CDR3 protein. Of 600,000 to 700,000 distinct CDR3 sequences detected, about 14% appear once; the ten largest clones hold 7.5% to 8%. The starting material was PBMCs from blood, obtained about 14 days before vaccination. These receptors were obtained from a man in his fifties who received an inactivated influenza vaccine.

This clonotype was observed a few times. The chain links TRBV6-1 to TRBJ1-1; the D gene is possibly TRBD1 (6 bases). The germline V gene has CDR1 MNHNS and CDR2 SASEGT. CDR3 length: 15 residues. Trimming shortened V by 2 bases and J by 1 base, and 11 bases separated the two germline ends. CDR3 sequence (DNA): TGTGCCAGCAGTGAACCGTACAGGGAGAACACTGAAGCTTTCTTT. As protein: CASSEPYRENTEAFF.

V usage is TRBV7-9 and J usage is TRBJ1-1, with unresolved D. The CDR3 runs to 13 residues. From germline, CDR1 is SEHNR and CDR2 FQNEAQ (reference sequence). The V gene lost 3 bases and the J gene lost 3 bases, with 8 bases spanning the gap. Written as DNA, the CDR3 is TGTGCCAGCAGCTTCCAACAGTACACTGAAGCTTTCTTT. Translating gives CASSFQQYTEAFF. Based on the CDR3 plus reference TRBV7-9 and TRBJ1-1, the full variable domain is DTGVSQNPRHKITKRGQNVTFRCDPISEHNRLYWYRQTLGQGPEFLTYFQNEAQLEKSRLLSDRFSAERPKGSFSTLEIQRTEQGDSAMYLCASSFQQYTEAFFGQGTRLTVV.

The chain uses TRBV27 and TRBJ2-7; TRBD2 agrees at 15 bases. The CDR3 consists of 16 residues. V lost 3 bases, J lost 4 bases, and 4 bases stayed unmatched. The germline V gene has CDR1 MNHEY and CDR2 SMNVEV (reference sequence). Written as DNA, the CDR3 is TGTGCCAGCAGTTTTCAGGGACTAGCGGGAGGATACGAGCAGTACTTC. Translating gives CASSFQGLAGGYEQYF.

This clonotype was seen many times. The V and J genes are TRBV20-1 and TRBJ1-2; D ambiguous. CDR1 is DFQATT and CDR2 is SNEGSKA in the germline V gene (reference sequence). The length of the CDR3 is 13 residues. V gave up 1 base and J gave up 3 bases, with 9 bases separating them. This chain's CDR3 is CSARAGFYYGYTF. For the CDR3, the DNA is TGCAGTGCTAGAGCGGGTTTCTACTATGGCTACACCTTC.

The V call is TRBV4-3, the J call TRBJ2-6; D ambiguous. Germline assignment: CDR1 LGHNA and CDR2 YSLEER. Trimming took off 0 bases at V and 0 bases at J, with 9 bases between the two ends. This CDR3 has 17 amino acids. The CDR3 DNA sequence: TGCGCCAGCAGCCAAGACTTCACGGCCTCTGGGGCCAACGTCCTGACTTTC. This translates into CASSQDFTASGANVLTF.

The rearrangement uses TRBV10-3 and TRBJ2-7; D not resolved. Germline CDR1 and CDR2: ENHRY and SYGVKD. The CDR3 totals 12 residues. The V and J ends lost 4 bases and 3 bases respectively, with 7 bases between them. CDR3 nucleotide sequence: TGTGCCATCAGTGGGACCAACTACGAGCAGTACTTC. Translating it yields CAISGTNYEQYF.

The J gene is TRBJ2-1, the V gene TRBV6-2 or TRBV6-3, with D perhaps matching TRBD2 (6 bases). The CDR3 runs to 16 residues. Germline assignment: CDR1 MNHEY and CDR2 SVGEGT. V was pared by 6 bases and J by 5 bases, with 20 bases between. Here the CDR3 reads CASRTGLTKTNNEQFF. CDR3 in DNA: TGTGCCAGCAGAACGGGACTGACCAAGACGAACAATGAGCAGTTCTTC.

This clonotype was found a few times. CDR3 residues: CASSYGGGASYNEQFF. The CDR3 DNA follows: TGTGCCAGCAGTTACGGCGGGGGGGCCTCATACAATGAGCAGTTCTTC. This rearrangement joins TRBV6-5 to TRBJ2-1, with 9 bases that match TRBD2. Unmatched junction bases numbered 6, after V lost 2 bases and J lost 4 bases. This CDR3 contains 16 residues. Germline V gene sequence: CDR1 MNHEY, CDR2 SVGAGI.

This clonotype was detected only a few times. The chain carries TRBV7-2 and TRBJ1-1, with no clear D. CDR3 size: 15 residues. The ends were cut back, 5 bases at V and 1 base at J, with 14 bases in the middle. Germline assignment: CDR1 SGHTA and CDR2 FQGNSA. CDR3 nucleotides: TGTGCCAGCAGCCCCCCTGGCCGACAGAACACTGAAGCTTTCTTT. This sequence encodes CASSPPGRQNTEAFF.

The gene calls are TRBV7-9 and TRBJ2-7; D uncertain. V lost 1 base, J lost 5 bases, and 12 bases lay in between. This CDR3 spans 14 amino acids. Germline V gene lookup returns CDR1 SEHNR and CDR2 FQNEAQ (reference sequence). CDR3 sequence (DNA): TGTGCCAGCAGCTTAGTAAGTCAGTGGAACGAGCAGTACTTC. It yields the protein CASSLVSQWNEQYF.

The table lists this clonotype with a few counts. The gene calls are TRBV2 and TRBJ2-1; D is unresolved. From germline, CDR1 is SNHLY and CDR2 FYNNEI. V was clipped by 2 bases and J by 0 bases, with 11 bases between them. The CDR3 runs to 16 residues. The CDR3 nucleotides are TGTGCCAGCAGTGAATACGGTTACAGCTCCTACAATGAGCAGTTCTTC. Its protein is CASSEYGYSSYNEQFF.

In this sample, this clonotype turned up many times. The chain uses TRBV28 and TRBJ2-7; 8 nucleotides line up with TRBD1. Trimming at V came to 6 bases and at J to 5 bases, leaving 12 bases not matched to a gene. The CDR3 covers 15 residues. CDR1 and CDR2 (germline): MDHEN, SYDVKM. CDR3 protein: CASRNPRGQSHEQYF. For the CDR3, the DNA is TGTGCCAGCAGGAATCCCAGGGGGCAAAGCCACGAGCAGTACTTC.

The chain has TRBV20-1 and TRBJ2-5, with TRBD2 as a possible D gene (5 bases). From germline, CDR1 is DFQATT and CDR2 SNEGSKA (reference sequence). There are 13 residues in the CDR3. Trimming pared 1 base from V and 2 bases from J, leaving 8 bases between. CDR3: CSARVTGQETQYF. In nucleotides, the CDR3 is TGCAGTGCTAGAGTCACGGGGCAAGAGACCCAGTACTTC.

This chain uses TRBV5-1 with TRBJ1-1, with D maybe TRBD1 (6 bases). This CDR3 spans 14 amino acids. Trimming stripped 4 bases from V and 0 bases from J, with 10 bases between. From germline, CDR1 is SGHRS and CDR2 YFSETQ. CDR3 nucleotide sequence: TGCGCCAGCAGCACACAGGGACTGAACACTGAAGCTTTCTTT. The encoded protein is CASSTQGLNTEAFF.

The chain is built from TRBV20-1 and TRBJ2-5; no reliable D call. The CDR3 is 13 amino acids. With 3 bases removed from V and 4 bases from J, the gap between germline ends came to 12 bases. From germline, CDR1 is DFQATT and CDR2 SNEGSKA (reference sequence). CDR3 bases: TGCAGTGCTAGCCGAGGCAACGGAGAGACCCAGTACTTC. This gives the protein CSASRGNGETQYF.

This clonotype was seen only a few times. The rearrangement links TRBV7-2 to TRBJ1-5; D ambiguous. Trimming removed 1 base at V and 7 bases at J, with 8 bases between. This CDR3 has 13 amino acids. CDR1 SGHTA and CDR2 FQGNSA come from the germline V gene. In DNA form, the CDR3 reads TGTGCCAGCAGCTTAGTAAAGGCCCAGCCCCAGCATTTT. This gives the protein CASSLVKAQPQHF.

The J gene is TRBJ2-1, the V gene TRBV29-1; the match to TRBD2 covers 13 bases. The ends lost 6 bases at V and 10 bases at J; junction bases unmatched: 9. This CDR3 is 14 amino acids long. Germline V gives CDR1 SQVTM, CDR2 ANQGSEA. CDR3 in DNA: TGCAGCGTACCCGGACTAGCGGGAGTGGGGGAGCAGTTCTTC. Translating gives CSVPGLAGVGEQFF.

This clonotype turned up a few times. V is TRBV5-1 and J is TRBJ2-3; 10 nucleotides match TRBD2. This CDR3 has 17 residues. V was clipped by 0 bases and J by 2 bases; unmatched bases: 6. Looked up from germline, CDR1 is SGHRS and CDR2 is YFSETQ. CDR3 sequence: CASSLGTSGPITDTQYF. The CDR3 coding sequence is TGCGCCAGCAGCTTGGGGACTAGCGGACCTATCACAGATACGCAGTATTTT.

This rearrangement joins TRBV7-9 to TRBJ1-3; tentative D call: TRBD1 (6 bases). The germline V gene encodes CDR1 SEHNR and CDR2 FQNEAQ (reference sequence). This CDR3 is 15 amino acids long. The germline V and J ends were trimmed by 5 bases and 0 bases, with 11 bases remaining between them. The CDR3 loop reads CASSHPTGSGNTIYF. The CDR3 DNA reads TGTGCCAGCAGCCACCCGACAGGCTCTGGAAACACCATATATTTT. Combining the CDR3 with reference TRBV7-9 and TRBJ1-3 gives the whole variable domain DTGVSQNPRHKITKRGQNVTFRCDPISEHNRLYWYRQTLGQGPEFLTYFQNEAQLEKSRLLSDRFSAERPKGSFSTLEIQRTEQGDSAMYLCASSHPTGSGNTIYFGEGSWLTVV.

The chain has TRBV13 and TRBJ2-7; TRBD1 matches at 8 bases. Germline V gene lookup returns CDR1 PRHDT and CDR2 FYEKMQ (reference sequence). The CDR3 consists of 15 residues. The J segment lost 2 bases and the V segment lost 5 bases, leaving 8 bases of the junction unmatched. The DNA for the CDR3 is TGTGCCAGCAGCCTAAAAGACAGGGGCCCCTACGAGCAGTACTTC. Amino acid sequence: CASSLKDRGPYEQYF.

The chain has TRBV7-9 and TRBJ1-1; TRBD1 matches 7 bases. V was clipped by 6 bases and J by 1 base; unmatched bases: 8. The CDR3 is 15 amino acids. CDR1 is SEHNR and CDR2 is FQNEAQ in the germline V gene (reference sequence). The CDR3 DNA reads as TGTGCCAGCAGAAGACAGGGAACTGGGAACACTGAAGCTTTCTTT. It specifies CASRRQGTGNTEAFF.

This clonotype has a handful of counts. This chain connects TRBV4-3 to TRBJ1-2; D perhaps matches TRBD1 (5 bases). Germline-derived CDR1 and CDR2 are LGHNA and YSLEER. Trimming took off 5 bases at V and 4 bases at J, with 17 bases between the two ends. This CDR3 is 15 amino acids long. CDR3 bases: TGCGCCAGCAGCATAGACCAGGGTGTTGTCTATGGCTACACCTTC. It translates to CASSIDQGVVYGYTF.

J is TRBJ2-7 and V is TRBV28, with D possibly being TRBD1 (6 bases). Germline CDR1 MDHEN, CDR2 SYDVKM. CDR3 size: 12 residues. With 8 bases removed from V and 1 base from J, the gap between germline ends came to 9 bases. The DNA of the CDR3 is TGTGCCAGCCAACAGGGATCCTACGAGCAGTACTTC. Translation gives CASQQGSYEQYF.

The V and J genes are TRBV5-1 and TRBJ1-4; 9 bases align to TRBD1. V was clipped by 0 bases and J by 5 bases; unmatched bases: 5. Germline CDR1 SGHRS, CDR2 YFSETQ. The CDR3 runs to 16 residues. CDR3 amino acids: CASSLASGQGNEKLFF. The DNA of the CDR3 is TGCGCCAGCAGCTTGGCTTCCGGACAGGGGAATGAAAAACTGTTTTTT.

This rearrangement joins TRBV28 to TRBJ2-1; tentative D call: TRBD1 (6 bases). Germline-derived CDR1 and CDR2 are MDHEN and SYDVKM. The V end was cut by 6 bases, the J end by 4 bases, with 16 bases between. The CDR3 is made up of 15 amino acids. DNA for the CDR3: TGTGCCAGCAGCACTCCGGGACAAGGGTACAATGAGCAGTTCTTC. Translation: CASSTPGQGYNEQFF.

This clonotype has ten or more counts. J is TRBJ1-5 and V is TRBV18; no firm D call. The germline CDR1 and CDR2 sequences are KGHSH and LQKENI. Trimming stripped 6 bases from V and 7 bases from J, with 13 bases between. The CDR3 sequence is 13 residues long. The CDR3 loop is CASSVAGDQPQHF. In nucleotides, the CDR3 is TGTGCCAGCTCGGTAGCGGGCGACCAGCCCCAGCATTTT.

This chain connects TRBV4-2 to TRBJ2-1; D is undetermined. This CDR3 has 13 amino acids. CDR1 and CDR2 (germline): LGHNA, YNFKEQ. Trimming left V 2 bases short and J 9 bases short, with 11 bases between. The CDR3 sequence is CASSQTEKSEQFF. DNA for the CDR3: TGTGCCAGCAGCCAAACAGAAAAGAGTGAGCAGTTCTTC.

There are many counts of this clonotype. The chain combines TRBV10-2 with TRBJ1-5; D unclear. The CDR3 length is 12 residues. Germline-derived CDR1 and CDR2 are WSHSY and SAAADI. Between the trimmed V and J ends, which lost 3 bases and 7 bases, there was a span of 7 bases. The CDR3 bases are TGCGCCAGCAGTGACGGACCCCAGCCCCAGCATTTT. Translation: CASSDGPQPQHF.

The chain has TRBV4-1 and TRBJ2-3; 8 bases fit TRBD2. This CDR3 comprises 15 residues. The germline CDR1 and CDR2 sequences are MGHRA and YSYEKL. J gave up 3 bases and V 5 bases, and 7 bases lay outside the gene matches. CDR3 nucleotides: TGCGCCAGCAGCACCCGGGGGGGGAGGACAGATACGCAGTATTTT. Residues: CASSTRGGRTDTQYF.

There are a few counts of this clonotype. This chain uses TRBV5-1 with TRBJ2-1, with D hard to call. The CDR3 is 15 residues long. Trimming pared 3 bases from V and 5 bases from J, leaving 15 bases between. Germline V gene sequence: CDR1 SGHRS, CDR2 YFSETQ. This chain's CDR3 is CASSSTWSTDNEQFF. Here the CDR3 DNA reads TGCGCCAGCAGCTCGACCTGGAGTACCGACAATGAGCAGTTCTTC.

The V call is TRBV3-1, the J call TRBJ2-3; 13 nucleotides align to TRBD2. This CDR3 has 16 residues. Trimming removed 5 bases from V and 4 bases from J; junction bases left unmatched: 6. The germline V gene has CDR1 LGHDT and CDR2 YNNKEL (reference sequence). The CDR3 nucleotides are TGTGCCAGCAGCAAACTAGCGGGGGGGCTGGCAGATACGCAGTATTTT. Protein: CASSKLAGGLADTQYF.

This chain uses TRBV29-1 with TRBJ1-1; no definite D call. There are 13 residues in the CDR3. The germline CDR1 and CDR2 sequences are SQVTM and ANQGSEA. V lost 4 bases, J lost 2 bases, and 11 bases lay in between. In DNA, the CDR3 is TGCAGCGTTGGGACCCCCATAAACACTGAAGCTTTCTTT. Translating it yields CSVGTPINTEAFF.